Detailed here is one T cell receptor beta chain. Libraries were prepared by immunoSEQ multiplex PCR; TCRdb keeps only in-frame clonotypes and omits some of them. The sample has around 50,000 clones, about 93% seen once. The data derive from a study of T cell changes during pregnancy in multiple sclerosis. The V end lost 6 bases, the J end lost 3 bases, and 11 bases lay between the germline ends. CDR3 length equals 13 residues. Germline loops: CDR1 KGHSH, CDR2 LQKENI. The sequence derives from a female donor in good health, enrolled as a control in a pregnancy study. The chain couples TRBV18 to TRBJ1-1, with D unclear. The sequencing here drew on CD4+ T cells from peripheral blood mononuclear cells, taken after pregnancy. The DNA of the CDR3 is TGTGCCAGCTCGAGGATTCGGGACACTGAAGCTTTCTTT. As protein: CASSRIRDTEAFF.